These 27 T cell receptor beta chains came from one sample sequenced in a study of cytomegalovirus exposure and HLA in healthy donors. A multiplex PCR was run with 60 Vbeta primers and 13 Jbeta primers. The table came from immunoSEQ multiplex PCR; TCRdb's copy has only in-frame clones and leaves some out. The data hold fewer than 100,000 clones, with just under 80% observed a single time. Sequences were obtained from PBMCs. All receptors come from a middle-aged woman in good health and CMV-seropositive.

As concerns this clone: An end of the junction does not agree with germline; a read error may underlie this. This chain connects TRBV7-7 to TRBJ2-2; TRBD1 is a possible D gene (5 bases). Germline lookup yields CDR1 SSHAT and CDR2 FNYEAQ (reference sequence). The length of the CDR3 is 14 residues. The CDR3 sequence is CASSLDRGSGELFF. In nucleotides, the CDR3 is TGTGCTAGCAGCTTAGATAGGGGCTCCGGGGAGCTGTTTTTT.

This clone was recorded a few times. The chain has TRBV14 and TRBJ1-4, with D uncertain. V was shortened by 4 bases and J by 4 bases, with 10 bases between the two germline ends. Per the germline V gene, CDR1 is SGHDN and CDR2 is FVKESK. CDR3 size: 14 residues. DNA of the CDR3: TGTGCCAGCAGCCCTGGTTGGAGTAATGAAAAACTGTTTTTT. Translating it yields CASSPGWSNEKLFF.

CDR3 loop: CASSPQGGSFEQYF. DNA for the CDR3: TGCGCCAGCAGCCCGCAGGGCGGGAGTTTCGAGCAGTACTTC. The V call is TRBV5-1, the J call TRBJ2-7; 7 bases align to TRBD2. Germline V gives CDR1 SGHRS, CDR2 YFSETQ. CDR3 length: 14 amino acids. After removal of 4 bases from V and 6 bases from J, the junction contained 10 bases not matched to a gene. Full variable domain (outside the CDR3, taken from reference TRBV5-1 and TRBJ2-7): KAGVTQTPRYLIKTRGQQVTLSCSPISGHRSVSWYQQTPGQGLQFLFEYFSETQRNKGNFPGRFSGRQFSNSRSEMNVSTLELGDSALYLCASSPQGGSFEQYFGPGTRLTVT.

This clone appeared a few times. CDR3 nucleotides: TGTGCCAGCAGCTCAAGACTAGCGGGGGCCTACGAGCAGTACTTC. It yields the protein CASSSRLAGAYEQYF. V gene TRBV7-9 combines with J gene TRBJ2-7; 12 bases align to TRBD2. The V segment lost 4 bases and the J segment 2 bases; nucleotides outside the gene matches: 3. Germline lookup yields CDR1 SEHNR and CDR2 FQNEAQ (reference sequence). This CDR3 has 15 amino acids.

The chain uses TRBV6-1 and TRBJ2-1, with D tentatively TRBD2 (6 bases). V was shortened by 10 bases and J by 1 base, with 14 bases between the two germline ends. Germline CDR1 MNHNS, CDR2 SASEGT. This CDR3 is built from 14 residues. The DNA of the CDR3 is TGTGCCACATGGTGGAGGGGATCCTACAATGAGCAGTTCTTC. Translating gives CATWWRGSYNEQFF.

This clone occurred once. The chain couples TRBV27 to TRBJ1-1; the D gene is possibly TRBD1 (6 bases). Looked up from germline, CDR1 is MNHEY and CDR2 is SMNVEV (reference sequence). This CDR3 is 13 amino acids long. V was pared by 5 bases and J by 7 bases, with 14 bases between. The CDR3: CASSPQGVGEAFF. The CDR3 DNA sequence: TGTGCCAGCAGTCCACAGGGAGTCGGTGAAGCTTTCTTT.

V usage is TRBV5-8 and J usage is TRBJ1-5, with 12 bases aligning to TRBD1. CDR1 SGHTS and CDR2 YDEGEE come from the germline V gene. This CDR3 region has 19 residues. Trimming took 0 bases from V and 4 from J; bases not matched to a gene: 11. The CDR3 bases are TGTGCCAGCAGCTTGGTACGGGGACAGGGGGCCGGGGGGAATCAGCCCCAGCATTTT. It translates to CASSLVRGQGAGGNQPQHF.

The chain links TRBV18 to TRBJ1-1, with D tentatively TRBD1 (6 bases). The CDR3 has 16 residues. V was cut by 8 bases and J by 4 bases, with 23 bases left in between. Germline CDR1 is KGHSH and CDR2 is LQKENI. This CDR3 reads CASRDSWTDRGTEAFF. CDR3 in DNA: TGTGCCAGCCGAGATTCTTGGACAGATAGAGGCACTGAAGCTTTCTTT.

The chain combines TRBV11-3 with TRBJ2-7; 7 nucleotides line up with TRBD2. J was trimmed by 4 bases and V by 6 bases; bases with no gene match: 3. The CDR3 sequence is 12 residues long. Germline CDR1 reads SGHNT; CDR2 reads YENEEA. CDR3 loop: CASSSGRYEQYF. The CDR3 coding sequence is TGTGCCAGCAGTTCCGGGAGGTACGAGCAGTACTTC.

The CDR3 region has the DNA TGCGCCAGCAGCCAAAATGGGCAGGGATTTTCGTACTTC. Translating it yields CASSQNGQGFSYF. This chain links TRBV4-1 with TRBJ2-7, with a weak D call TRBD1 (5 bases). The CDR3 sequence is 13 residues long. V gave up 2 bases and J gave up 12 bases, with 17 bases separating them. In germline, CDR1 is MGHRA, CDR2 YSYEKL.

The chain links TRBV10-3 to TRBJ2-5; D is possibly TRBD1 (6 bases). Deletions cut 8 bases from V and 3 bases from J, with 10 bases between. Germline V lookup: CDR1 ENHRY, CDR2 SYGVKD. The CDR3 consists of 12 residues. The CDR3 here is CAIRGGEETQYF. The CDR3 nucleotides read TGTGCCATCCGAGGGGGAGAAGAGACCCAGTACTTC.

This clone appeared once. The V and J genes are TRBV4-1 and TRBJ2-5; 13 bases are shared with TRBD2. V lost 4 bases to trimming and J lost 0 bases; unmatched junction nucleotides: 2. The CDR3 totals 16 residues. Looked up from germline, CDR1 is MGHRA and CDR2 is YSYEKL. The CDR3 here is CASSLGLAGDQETQYF. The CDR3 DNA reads TGCGCCAGCAGCCTAGGACTAGCGGGAGACCAAGAGACCCAGTACTTC.

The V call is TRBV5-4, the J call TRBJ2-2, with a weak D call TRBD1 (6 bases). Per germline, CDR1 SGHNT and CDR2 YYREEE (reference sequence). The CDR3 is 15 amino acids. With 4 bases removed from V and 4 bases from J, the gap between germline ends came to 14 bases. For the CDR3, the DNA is TGTGCCAGCAGCCTACAAACAGGGCTCACCGGGGAGCTGTTTTTT. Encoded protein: CASSLQTGLTGELFF.

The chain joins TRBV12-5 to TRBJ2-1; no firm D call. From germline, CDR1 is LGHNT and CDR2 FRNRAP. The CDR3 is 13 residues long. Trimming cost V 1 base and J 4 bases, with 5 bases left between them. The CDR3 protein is CASGLGAYNEQFF. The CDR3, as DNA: TGTGCTAGTGGTTTGGGGGCATACAATGAGCAGTTCTTC.

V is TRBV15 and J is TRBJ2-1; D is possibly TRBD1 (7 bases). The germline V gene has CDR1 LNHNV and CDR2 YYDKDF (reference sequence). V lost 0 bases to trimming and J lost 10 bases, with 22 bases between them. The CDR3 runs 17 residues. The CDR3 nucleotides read TGTGCCACCAGCAGAGATGACCGACTAGAAATGGACAGGGAGCAGTTCTTC. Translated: CATSRDDRLEMDREQFF.

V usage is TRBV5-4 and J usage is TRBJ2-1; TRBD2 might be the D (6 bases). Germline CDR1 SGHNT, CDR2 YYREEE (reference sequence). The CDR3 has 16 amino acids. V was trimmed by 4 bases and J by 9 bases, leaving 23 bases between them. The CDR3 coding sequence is TGTGCCAGCAGCGACACCGGGACTGCCTTAGGCAGTGAGCAGTTCTTC. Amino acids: CASSDTGTALGSEQFF.

CDR3 sequence (DNA): TGTGCCAGTAGTACCATTGCGGGGGCTTACAATGAGCAGTTCTTC. Amino acids: CASSTIAGAYNEQFF. V and J are TRBV19 and TRBJ2-1; a weak D match, TRBD2 (7 bases). Germline values: CDR1 LNHDA, CDR2 SQIVND (reference sequence). This CDR3 spans 15 amino acids. The V end was cut by 4 bases, the J end by 4 bases, with 14 bases between.

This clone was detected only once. The CDR3 sequence is CASSLPSAGAYEQYF. The CDR3 nucleotides read TGTGCCAGCAGTCTCCCCTCCGCGGGGGCCTACGAGCAGTACTTC. V and J are TRBV28 and TRBJ2-7; 7 positions match TRBD2. The CDR3 consists of 15 residues. Germline CDR1 reads MDHEN; CDR2 reads SYDVKM. Losses at the gene ends were 5 bases for V and 2 bases for J; bases not matched to a gene: 9.

The CDR3 reads CASTRGSGTDTQYF. For the CDR3, the DNA is TGTGCCAGCACCCGAGGGTCTGGCACAGATACGCAGTATTTT. The V call is TRBV28, the J call TRBJ2-3; D might be TRBD2 (5 bases). This CDR3 has 14 residues. Germline V gene data show CDR1 as MDHEN and CDR2 as SYDVKM. The V gene lost 7 bases and the J gene lost 1 base, with 12 bases spanning the gap. Full variable domain (rest looked up from reference TRBV28 and TRBJ2-3): DVKVTQSSRYLVKRTGEKVFLECVQDMDHENMFWYRQDPGLGLRLIYFSYDVKMKEKGDIPEGYSVSREKKERFSLILESASTNQTSMYLCASTRGSGTDTQYFGPGTRLTVL.

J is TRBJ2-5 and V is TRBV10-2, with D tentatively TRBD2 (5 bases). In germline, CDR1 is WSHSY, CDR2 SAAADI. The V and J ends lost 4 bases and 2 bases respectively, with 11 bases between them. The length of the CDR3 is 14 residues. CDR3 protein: CASSGTLAQETQYF. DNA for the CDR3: TGCGCCAGCAGTGGGACTTTAGCGCAAGAGACCCAGTACTTC.

The CDR3 DNA sequence: TGTGCCAGCAGCTTGCGGACGGAATCGGGGGGCTACACCTTC. Translating it yields CASSLRTESGGYTF. The chain has TRBV5-5 and TRBJ1-2; unclear D gene. CDR3 size: 14 residues. Germline V lookup: CDR1 SGHKS, CDR2 YYEKEE (reference sequence). The ends were cut back, 1 base at V and 8 bases at J, with 15 bases in the middle.

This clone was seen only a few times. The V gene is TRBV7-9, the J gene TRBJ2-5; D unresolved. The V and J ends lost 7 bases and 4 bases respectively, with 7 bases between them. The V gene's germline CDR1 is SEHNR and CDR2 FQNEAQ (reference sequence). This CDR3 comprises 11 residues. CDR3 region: CASIQIETQYF. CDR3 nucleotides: TGTGCCAGCATTCAGATAGAGACCCAGTACTTC.

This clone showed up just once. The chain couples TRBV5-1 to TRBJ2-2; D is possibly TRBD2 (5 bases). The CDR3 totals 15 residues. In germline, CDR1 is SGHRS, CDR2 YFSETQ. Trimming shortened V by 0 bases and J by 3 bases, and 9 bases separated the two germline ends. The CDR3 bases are TGCGCCAGCAGCTTGGCTGGACTCGACACCGGGGAGCTGTTTTTT. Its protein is CASSLAGLDTGELFF.

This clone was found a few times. The chain's CDR3 is CASSVGIAGAGANVLTF. The CDR3 DNA reads TGTGCCAGCAGCGTAGGGATAGCGGGAGCTGGGGCCAACGTCCTGACTTTC. The V and J genes are TRBV9 and TRBJ2-6; 9 nucleotides match TRBD2. This CDR3 spans 17 amino acids. Trimming took 0 bases from V and 2 from J; bases not matched to a gene: 3. In germline, CDR1 is SGDLS, CDR2 YYNGEE. Full variable domain (rest looked up from reference TRBV9 and TRBJ2-6): DSGVTQTPKHLITATGQRVTLRCSPRSGDLSVYWYQQSLDQGLQFLIQYYNGEERAKGNILERFSAQQFPDLHSELNLSSLELGDSALYFCASSVGIAGAGANVLTFGAGSRLTVL.

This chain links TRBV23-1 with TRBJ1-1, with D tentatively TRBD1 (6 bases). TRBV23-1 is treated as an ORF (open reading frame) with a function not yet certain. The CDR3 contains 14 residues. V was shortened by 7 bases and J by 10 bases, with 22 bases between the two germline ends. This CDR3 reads CASTLEGGREVAFF. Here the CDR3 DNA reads TGCGCCAGCACTTTAGAGGGGGGGCGGGAAGTAGCTTTCTTT.

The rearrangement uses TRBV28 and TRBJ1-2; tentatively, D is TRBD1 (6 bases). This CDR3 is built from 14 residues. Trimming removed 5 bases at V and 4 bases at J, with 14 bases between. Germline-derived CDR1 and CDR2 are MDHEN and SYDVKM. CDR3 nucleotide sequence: TGTGCCAGCAGTCCCGGGGGGGCAGCCTATGGCTACACCTTC. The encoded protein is CASSPGGAAYGYTF.

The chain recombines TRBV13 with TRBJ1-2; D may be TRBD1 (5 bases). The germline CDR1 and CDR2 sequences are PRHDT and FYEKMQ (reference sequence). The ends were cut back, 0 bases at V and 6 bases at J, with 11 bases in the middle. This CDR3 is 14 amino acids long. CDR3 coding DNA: TGTGCCAGCAGCTTAGGCCTAGGGGTGGATGGCTACACCTTC. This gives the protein CASSLGLGVDGYTF.